Listed here is a single T cell receptor (beta chain). Its antigen is not yet known. The germline gene is not matched at one end of the junction; a read error may be the cause. The record originates from a study of molecular identifiers for immune sequencing clone quantification (dated by TCRdb to the late 2010s). Turning to the overall study: For a replicate experiment, RNA from about 21,000 or 97,000 naive CD8 T cells was divided into five aliquots, of which four were sequenced. This methods study benchmarked molecular-identifier clustering-based TCR repertoire sequencing (MIDCIRS) and TCR RNA copy counting, using CD8 T cells to do so.

Naive CD8 T cell libraries were made from roughly 20,000 to 1,000,000 sorted cells using 10%, 30% or 50% of purified RNA. Naive CD8 T cells, defined as CD8+CD4-CCR7+CD45RA+, were FACS-sorted into RLT Plus buffer on a BD FACSAria II. To test detection sensitivity, Jurkat RNA equivalent to about ten TCR copies was spiked into samples of roughly 18,000-1,000,000 naive CD8 T cells. Enrichment of CD8 T cells was performed with RosetteSep CD8+ T Cell Enrichment Cocktail and Ficoll-Paque, after which ACK red cell lysis was carried out. Spanning cysteine to phenylalanine, the CDR3 consists of 12 amino acids. Of all the DNA, just the CDR3 is kept, 36 bases in frame from base 1. Reading the germline V gene gives CDR1 MDHEN and CDR2 SYDVKM. Overall study results and their limits: The sizes of highly expanded clones could end up underestimated when identical TCR molecules share a barcode. Spiked-in Jurkat TCR RNA equal to a single cell's worth was reported to be detectable even within 1,100,000 naive CD8 T cells. When barcode sub-clustering was left out, chimeric consensus sequences inflated TCR diversity, with chimeras reaching as high as 47%. About three recovered TCR RNA copies per cell were obtained by modeling, versus approximately 10 by digital PCR, implying a capture efficiency of about 30%. Spiked-in Jurkat TCR RNA (roughly 10 copies' worth), which is not part of the donor repertoire, was contained in the naive libraries. In CMV-specific effector cells, over 97% of molecules were held by clones above 20 RNA copies, whereas under 1% of molecules were held by such clones in naive cells.

The library was produced with PCR. Sequencing was carried out with a NextSeq 500. Preparation of bulk TCR libraries followed a previously described approach, with the TCR primers listed in Table S5. The Qiagen AllPrep DNA/RNA kit was used to purify total RNA. Before analysis, reads from multiple sequencing runs of the same library were pooled. The paper's processing steps were these. Reads were retained only if the reads had an exact TCR constant sequence, and the retained reads were trimmed to 150 nt and grouped according to their 12-nt molecular barcodes. Within each barcode group, reads were sub-clustered at a 15% Levenshtein threshold, and quality-weighted consensus sequences were built per RNA molecule. Non-functional sequences were discarded, and so were lower-count sequences lying one edit away from another sequence. Based on a fit of two negative binomial distributions, barcode sub-clusters having less than 20% of the maximum read count were discarded. In TCRdb, the public reads were trimmed at Q25 with fastp and aligned with MiXCR, with productive beta chains retained. CDR3 protein sequences are deduplicated, and each keeps its most common genes and DNA. For this entry, the V and J calls and clone size follow TCRdb and not the study's own pipeline. Present in this sample are about 97,000 distinct CDR3 sequences, 24% of which were seen just once. Jointly, the top ten make up roughly 1% of the sample.

The rearrangement combines TRBV28 with TRBJ2-3, with the D gene call left open. This TCR came from a human donor in good health. Some libraries in this study had Jurkat cell RNA spiked in. The sequenced material came from naive CD8+ T cells from blood, with Jurkat cell RNA spiked in. The cell subset or site label, as the study defines it: FACS-sorted CD8+CD4-CCR7+CD45RA+ naive T cells. CDR3 loop: CASSPVTDTKYF. The nucleotides are TGTGCCAGCAGCCCAGTCACAGATACGAAGTATTTT. Full variable domain (CDR3 extended with the reference TRBV28 and TRBJ2-3 proteins): DVKVTQSSRYLVKRTGEKVFLECVQDMDHENMFWYRQDPGLGLRLIYFSYDVKMKEKGDIPEGYSVSREKKERFSLILESASTNQTSMYLCASSPVTDTKYFGPGTRLTVL.